The TCR beta chain described here comes from a study of blood T cell repertoires in COVID-19. Clones were sequenced by immunoSEQ multiplex PCR, and TCRdb holds only the in-frame ones, with some missing. In the table there are over 300,000 clones, 70% to 90% of which are singletons. V was trimmed by 5 bases and J by 0 bases, leaving 27 bases between them. Germline CDR1 and CDR2: SGHRS and YFSETQ. This CDR3 is built from 19 residues. The clonotype comes from a human donor in a cohort sampled during active COVID-19. The sequenced material came from peripheral blood. The rearrangement uses TRBV5-1 and TRBJ2-7, with a weak D call TRBD1 (5 bases). The CDR3 region is CASSPTQKFTGPISYEQYF. The CDR3 nucleotides read TGCGCCAGCAGTCCCACCCAAAAATTCACAGGACCCATCTCCTACGAGCAGTACTTC.